These 21 T cell receptor beta chains originate from one sample sequenced in a study of beta chain features in type 1 diabetes. Expressed TCRB transcripts were sequenced after all isolated RNA was converted to cDNA. TCRdb keeps only in-frame clones here, not all; method: immunoSEQ multiplex PCR. This repertoire shows hundreds of thousands of clones, roughly a sixth found once; its top ten account for 0.09% to 0.095%. The sample consisted of naive CD4+ T cells from blood. The receptors stem from a man between 18 and 35 years old in good health.

This chain links TRBV5-1 with TRBJ1-2, with D unclear. CDR3 size: 14 residues. V lost 0 bases to trimming and J lost 6 bases, with 12 bases between them. Germline V gene data show CDR1 as SGHRS and CDR2 as YFSETQ. The CDR3 sequence is CASSLEVVQDGYTF. CDR3 DNA sequence: TGCGCCAGCAGCTTGGAGGTGGTCCAGGATGGCTACACCTTC.

This clone appeared a few times. The chain employs TRBV5-4 and TRBJ2-3; unclear D gene. Germline values: CDR1 SGHNT, CDR2 YYREEE (reference sequence). V was shortened by 4 bases and J by 4 bases, with 16 bases between the two germline ends. The CDR3 totals 15 residues. CDR3 in DNA: TGTGCCAGCAGCCGTACAGTTGGGTGGGCAGATACGCAGTATTTT. Amino acid sequence: CASSRTVGWADTQYF.

V is TRBV29-1 and J is TRBJ2-7; TRBD2 aligns across 8 bases. Germline V gene sequence: CDR1 SQVTM, CDR2 ANQGSEA. CDR3 size: 16 residues. Trimming took 1 base from V and 3 from J; bases not matched to a gene: 11. As DNA, the CDR3 is TGCAGCGTTGAAGCCGCGTTGACGGGGGGGATCTACGAGCAGTACTTC. It yields the protein CSVEAALTGGIYEQYF.

This rearrangement joins TRBV7-2 to TRBJ2-1, with D hard to call. The CDR3 consists of 12 residues. CDR1 SGHTA and CDR2 FQGNSA come from the germline V gene. Trimming took off 2 bases at V and 5 bases at J, with 4 bases between the two ends. CDR3 in DNA: TGTGCCAGCAGCTTAAACAACAATGAGCAGTTCTTC. It codes for CASSLNNNEQFF.

This clone was observed a handful of times. V gene TRBV18 combines with J gene TRBJ1-3; no definite D call. The V end lost 0 bases, the J end lost 7 bases, and 10 bases lay between the germline ends. The CDR3 is 14 amino acids. The germline gives CDR1 KGHSH, CDR2 LQKENI. The CDR3, as DNA: TGTGCCAGCTCACCACCGTCGCCGGGGAACACCATATATTTT. Translated, it gives CASSPPSPGNTIYF.

This clone has a handful of counts. The V and J genes are TRBV7-2 and TRBJ1-5; weak D call: TRBD1 (6 bases). V was clipped by 2 bases and J by 9 bases, with 14 bases between them. Germline assignment: CDR1 SGHTA and CDR2 FQGNSA. The CDR3 runs to 14 residues. CDR3 nucleotides: TGTGCCAGCAGCTTAAGGACAGCACAGGGGCCCCAGCATTTT. It codes for CASSLRTAQGPQHF.

A few counts support this clone. This sample also contains other DNA sequences that code for the same CDR3. V is TRBV6-6 and J is TRBJ2-7, with TRBD2 matching over 10 bases. This CDR3 has 14 residues. Germline loops: CDR1 MNHNY, CDR2 SVGAGI (reference sequence). V lost 5 bases to trimming and J lost 2 bases; unmatched junction nucleotides: 3. The chain's CDR3 is CASSRTSGTYEQYF. Here the CDR3 DNA reads TGTGCCAGCAGTCGGACTAGCGGAACCTACGAGCAGTACTTC.

The V gene is TRBV2, the J gene TRBJ1-6; D is unclear. Trimming removed 2 bases at V and 7 bases at J, with 6 bases between. CDR3 length: 13 residues. CDR1 is SNHLY, CDR2 FYNNEI, per germline. CDR3 sequence reads: CASSEYQNSPLHF. In DNA, the CDR3 is TGTGCCAGCAGTGAATATCAGAATTCACCCCTCCACTTT. Using reference TRBV2 and TRBJ1-6 for the parts outside the CDR3, the full variable domain is EPEVTQTPSHQVTQMGQEVILRCVPISNHLYFYWYRQILGQKVEFLVSFYNNEISEKSEIFDDQFSVERPDGSNFTLKIRSTKLEDSAMYFCASSEYQNSPLHFGNGTRLTVT.

J is TRBJ1-2 and V is TRBV15; possibly TRBD1 for D (6 bases). CDR1 LNHNV and CDR2 YYDKDF come from the germline V gene (reference sequence). Trimming cost V 0 bases and J 2 bases, with 19 bases left between them. This CDR3 has 18 residues. This CDR3 reads CATSREGGTHVHNYGYTF. The CDR3 DNA is TGTGCCACCAGCAGAGAAGGGGGGACGCACGTCCACAACTATGGCTACACCTTC.

This clone was counted only a few times. The chain couples TRBV5-6 to TRBJ2-1, with D perhaps given as TRBD1 or TRBD2 (5 bases each). Germline loops: CDR1 SGHDT, CDR2 YYEEEE. This CDR3 comprises 13 residues. Trimming cost V 6 bases and J 10 bases, with 17 bases left between them. The CDR3 reads CASTLGGAREQFF. The DNA of the CDR3 is TGTGCCAGCACCCTTGGGGGAGCTCGAGAGCAGTTCTTC.

This clone has just a few counts. The gene calls are TRBV30 and TRBJ1-5, with D possibly being TRBD1 (6 bases). The V gene lost 4 bases and the J gene lost 1 base, with 11 bases spanning the gap. The germline V gene has CDR1 GTSNPN and CDR2 SVGIG (reference sequence). The CDR3 loop spans 14 amino acids. The CDR3 DNA follows: TGTGCCTGGAACCAGGGGAGAAGCAATCAGCCCCAGCATTTT. Translated, it gives CAWNQGRSNQPQHF. The full variable domain, rest sourced from reference TRBV30 and TRBJ1-5, is SQTIHQWPATLVQPVGSPLSLECTVEGTSNPNLYWYRQAAGRGLQLLFYSVGIGQISSEVPQNLSASRPQDRQFILSSKKLLLSDSGFYLCAWNQGRSNQPQHFGDGTRLSIL.

This clone was counted only a few times. V and J are TRBV15 and TRBJ2-1; 8 bases line up with TRBD1. Germline assignment: CDR1 LNHNV and CDR2 YYDKDF (reference sequence). After removal of 7 bases from V and 9 bases from J, the junction contained 8 bases not matched to a gene. The CDR3 has 13 residues. The DNA of the CDR3 is TGTGCCACCACTATGGACAGGGTTGGTGAGCAGTTCTTC. It encodes CATTMDRVGEQFF.

The chain joins TRBV18 to TRBJ2-5; 9 positions agree with TRBD2. The CDR3 spans 16 residues. Trimming took 1 base from V and 2 from J; bases not matched to a gene: 5. Germline CDR1 is KGHSH and CDR2 is LQKENI. CDR3 in amino acids: CASSPRLAEGQETQYF. CDR3 nucleotide sequence: TGTGCCAGCTCACCACGACTAGCGGAGGGACAAGAGACCCAGTACTTC.

V is TRBV7-6 and J is TRBJ2-3, with a possible D match to TRBD2 (6 bases). CDR1 SGHVS and CDR2 FNYEAQ come from the germline V gene. The CDR3 has 15 amino acids. V was clipped by 3 bases and J by 0 bases, with 10 bases between them. The CDR3 DNA reads TGTGCCAGCAGCTTGACGGGAGTTAGCACAGATACGCAGTATTTT. Translating gives CASSLTGVSTDTQYF.

This clone has only a few counts. This chain uses TRBV29-1 with TRBJ1-2; 7 nucleotides match TRBD1. The CDR3 totals 14 residues. Germline loops: CDR1 SQVTM, CDR2 ANQGSEA. After removal of 1 base from V and 4 bases from J, the junction contained 6 bases not matched to a gene. This CDR3 reads CSVEAADRIYGYTF. In nucleotides, the CDR3 is TGCAGCGTTGAAGCCGCGGACAGGATCTATGGCTACACCTTC. The entire variable domain, with the rest obtained from reference TRBV29-1 and TRBJ1-2, is as follows: SAVISQKPSRDICQRGTSLTIQCQVDSQVTMMFWYRQQPGQSLTLIATANQGSEATYESGFVIDKFPISRPNLTFSTLTVSNMSPEDSSIYLCSVEAADRIYGYTFGSGTRLTVV.

The chain links TRBV7-3 to TRBJ2-3; no definite D call. The V gene lost 6 bases and the J gene lost 5 bases, with 9 bases spanning the gap. The CDR3 totals 12 residues. The germline gives CDR1 SGHTA, CDR2 FQGTGA. The CDR3 sequence is CASSGTRDTQYF. For the CDR3, the DNA is TGTGCCAGCAGTGGCACCCGAGATACGCAGTATTTT.

This clone showed up just a few times. V is TRBV28 and J is TRBJ2-7, with 12 bases that match TRBD2. This CDR3 spans 15 amino acids. The J segment lost 6 bases and the V segment lost 5 bases, leaving 8 bases of the junction unmatched. CDR1 and CDR2 from the germline V gene are MDHEN and SYDVKM. In DNA form, the CDR3 reads TGTGCCAGCAGTCCCCCGACTAGCGGGAGACCCGAGCAGTACTTC. Amino acid sequence: CASSPPTSGRPEQYF. Full variable domain (rest looked up from reference TRBV28 and TRBJ2-7): DVKVTQSSRYLVKRTGEKVFLECVQDMDHENMFWYRQDPGLGLRLIYFSYDVKMKEKGDIPEGYSVSREKKERFSLILESASTNQTSMYLCASSPPTSGRPEQYFGPGTRLTVT.

The chain carries TRBV2 and TRBJ2-3; D not resolved. This CDR3 spans 13 amino acids. V was cut by 4 bases and J by 4 bases, with 9 bases left in between. CDR1 SNHLY and CDR2 FYNNEI come from the germline V gene. The CDR3 DNA is TGTGCCAGCAGTGTCTTGAATGCAGATACGCAGTATTTT. Translation: CASSVLNADTQYF.

This chain joins TRBV7-2 and TRBJ2-2, with D perhaps TRBD1 (6 bases). The CDR3 runs 17 residues. The V end was cut by 1 base, the J end by 1 base, with 13 bases between. From germline, CDR1 is SGHTA and CDR2 FQGNSA. CDR3 in amino acids: CASSLVGGGWNTGELFF. In nucleotides, the CDR3 is TGTGCCAGCAGCTTAGTTGGGGGCGGGTGGAACACCGGGGAGCTGTTTTTT.

The gene calls are TRBV6-5 and TRBJ1-2; TRBD1 matches 7 bases. Trimming cost V 5 bases and J 4 bases; bases outside gene matches: 7. The CDR3 is made up of 14 amino acids. Per the germline V gene, CDR1 is MNHEY and CDR2 is SVGAGI. The CDR3 DNA reads as TGTGCCAGCAGTCGTACCGGGACAGCCTATGGCTACACCTTC. Translation: CASSRTGTAYGYTF.

The chain combines TRBV5-4 with TRBJ1-6; D gene unclear. This CDR3 region has 15 residues. Germline V gives CDR1 SGHNT, CDR2 YYREEE (reference sequence). Trimming cost V 7 bases and J 2 bases, with 13 bases left between them. This CDR3 is CASGPDTTYNSPLHF. CDR3 bases: TGTGCCAGCGGGCCCGACACTACCTATAATTCACCCCTCCACTTT.